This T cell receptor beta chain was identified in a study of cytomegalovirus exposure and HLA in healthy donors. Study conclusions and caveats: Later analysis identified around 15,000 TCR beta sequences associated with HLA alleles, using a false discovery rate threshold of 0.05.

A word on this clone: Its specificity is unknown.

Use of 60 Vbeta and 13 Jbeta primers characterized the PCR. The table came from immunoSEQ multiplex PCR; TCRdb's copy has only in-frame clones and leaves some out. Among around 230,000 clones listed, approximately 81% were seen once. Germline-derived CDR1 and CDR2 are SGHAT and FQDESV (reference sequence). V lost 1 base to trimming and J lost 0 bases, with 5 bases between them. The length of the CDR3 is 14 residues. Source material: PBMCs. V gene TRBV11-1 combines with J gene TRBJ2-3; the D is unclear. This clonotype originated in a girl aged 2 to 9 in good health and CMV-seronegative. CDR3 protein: CASSLGRSTDTQYF. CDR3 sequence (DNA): TGTGCCAGCAGCTTAGGGCGGAGCACAGATACGCAGTATTTT.